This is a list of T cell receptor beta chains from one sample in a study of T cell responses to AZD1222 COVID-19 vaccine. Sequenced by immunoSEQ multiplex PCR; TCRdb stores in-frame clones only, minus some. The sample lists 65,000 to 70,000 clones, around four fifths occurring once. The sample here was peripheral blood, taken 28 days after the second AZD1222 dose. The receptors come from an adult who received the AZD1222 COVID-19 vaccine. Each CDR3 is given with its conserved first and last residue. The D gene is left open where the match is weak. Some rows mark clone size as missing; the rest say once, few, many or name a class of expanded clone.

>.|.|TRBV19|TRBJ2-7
CASSIVLAHGSYEQYF
TGTGCCAGTAGTATAGTCCTTGCACACGGTTCCTACGAGCAGTACTTC
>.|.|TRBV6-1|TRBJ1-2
CASSPAPANYGYTF
TGTGCCAGCAGTCCAGCTCCTGCTAACTATGGCTACACCTTC
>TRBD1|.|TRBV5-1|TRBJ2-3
CASSGQGATDTQYF
TGCGCCAGCAGCGGACAGGGGGCCACAGATACGCAGTATTTT
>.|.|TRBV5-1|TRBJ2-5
CASSFLQPSEETQYF
TGCGCCAGCAGCTTTCTACAGCCGTCCGAAGAGACCCAGTACTTC
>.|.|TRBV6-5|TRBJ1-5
CASSNRNQPQHF
TGTGCCAGCAGTAACAGGAATCAGCCCCAGCATTTT
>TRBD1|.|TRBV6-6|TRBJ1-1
CASSPGQGETEAFF
TGTGCCAGCAGTCCGGGACAGGGTGAAACTGAAGCTTTCTTT
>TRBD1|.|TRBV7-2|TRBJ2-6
CASSFRDRGSGANVLTF
TGTGCCAGCAGCTTCCGGGACAGGGGCTCTGGGGCCAACGTCCTGACTTTC
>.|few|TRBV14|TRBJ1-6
CASRLQFNSPLHF
TGTGCCAGCAGGCTTCAGTTTAATTCACCCCTCCACTTT
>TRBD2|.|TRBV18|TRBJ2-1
CASSPSGGAVNEQFF
TGTGCCAGCTCACCTAGCGGGGGGGCCGTAAATGAGCAGTTCTTC
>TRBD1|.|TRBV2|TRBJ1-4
CASSDVQGATNEKLFF
TGTGCCAGCAGTGATGTACAGGGGGCGACGAATGAAAAACTGTTTTTT
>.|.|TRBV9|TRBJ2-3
CASSVVPGDTQYF
TGTGCCAGCAGCGTGGTCCCCGGAGATACGCAGTATTTT
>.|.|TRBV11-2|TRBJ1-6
CASSLGYNSPLHF
TGTGCCAGCAGCTTAGGGTATAATTCACCCCTCCACTTT
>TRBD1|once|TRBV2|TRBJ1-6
CASSGQGNSPLHF
TGTGCCAGCAGTGGACAGGGAAATTCACCCCTCCACTTT
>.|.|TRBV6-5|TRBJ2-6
CASSYVGSGANVLTF
TGTGCCAGCAGTTACGTAGGCTCTGGGGCCAACGTCCTGACTTTC